The 4 T cell receptor beta chains below all came from one sample that was sequenced in a study of T cells after yellow fever vaccination. TCRdb re-called the 5' RACE reads through MiXCR, storing one row per CDR3 protein. This sample has about 500,000 distinct CDR3 sequences, with 17% found just once. The sequencing used PBMCs, collected 5 days after the first yellow fever vaccination. These receptors originate from a man between 18 and 29 years old who received the YFV17D yellow fever vaccine.

This clonotype was found a few times. This rearrangement joins TRBV19 to TRBJ2-6; D may match TRBD1 or TRBD2 (7 bases each). V was trimmed by 11 bases and J by 9 bases, leaving 14 bases between them. The CDR3 loop spans 12 amino acids. Looked up from germline, CDR1 is LNHDA and CDR2 is SQIVND (reference sequence). The DNA for the CDR3 is TGTGCCGCGACAGGGAGGGACAACGTCCTGACTTTC. Protein: CAATGRDNVLTF.

This clonotype has only a few counts. The gene calls are TRBV5-1 and TRBJ2-5, with a weak D call TRBD1 (6 bases). CDR3 length: 13 amino acids. From germline, CDR1 is SGHRS and CDR2 YFSETQ. V shed 7 bases and J shed 1 base, with 11 bases lying between them. The CDR3 loop is CASAWGPQETQYF. The DNA of the CDR3 is TGCGCCAGCGCGTGGGGGCCCCAAGAGACCCAGTACTTC.

The sample holds many counts of this clonotype. This chain links TRBV5-1 with TRBJ1-1, with D maybe TRBD1 (5 bases). The germline V gene has CDR1 SGHRS and CDR2 YFSETQ. V was trimmed by 0 bases and J by 5 bases, leaving 14 bases between them. CDR3 size: 15 residues. In nucleotides, the CDR3 is TGCGCCAGCAGCTTGGAGGCAGGGCGCTTAACTGAAGCTTTCTTT. Its translation: CASSLEAGRLTEAFF.

The chain is built from TRBV20-1 and TRBJ1-6; D is unclear. CDR3 length equals 14 residues. CDR1 is DFQATT and CDR2 is SNEGSKA in the germline V gene (reference sequence). V shed 0 bases and J shed 10 bases, with 13 bases lying between them. The CDR3, as DNA: TGCAGTGCTAGAGATGCGGTCAAGGGATCACCCCTCCACTTT. Amino acids: CSARDAVKGSPLHF.